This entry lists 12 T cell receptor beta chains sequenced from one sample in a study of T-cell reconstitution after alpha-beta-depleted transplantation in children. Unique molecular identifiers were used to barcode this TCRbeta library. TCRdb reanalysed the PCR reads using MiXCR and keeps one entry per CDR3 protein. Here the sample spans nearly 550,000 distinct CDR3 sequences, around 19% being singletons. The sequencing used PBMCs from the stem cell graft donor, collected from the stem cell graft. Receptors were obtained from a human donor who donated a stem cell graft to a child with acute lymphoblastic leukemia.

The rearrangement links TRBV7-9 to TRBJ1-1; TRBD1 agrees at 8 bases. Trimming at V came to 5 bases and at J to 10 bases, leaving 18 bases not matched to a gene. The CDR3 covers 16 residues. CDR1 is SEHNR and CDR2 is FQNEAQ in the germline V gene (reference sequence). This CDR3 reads CASSPYPGTGPPLAFF. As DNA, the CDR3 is TGTGCCAGCAGCCCATATCCCGGGACAGGACCTCCACTAGCTTTCTTT.

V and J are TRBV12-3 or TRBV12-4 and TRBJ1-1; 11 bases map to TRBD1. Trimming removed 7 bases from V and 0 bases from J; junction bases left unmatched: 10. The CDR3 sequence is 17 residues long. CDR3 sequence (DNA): TGTGCCAGCAACTGGTCCGGGACAGGGGGAGTGAACACTGAAGCTTTCTTT. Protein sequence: CASNWSGTGGVNTEAFF.

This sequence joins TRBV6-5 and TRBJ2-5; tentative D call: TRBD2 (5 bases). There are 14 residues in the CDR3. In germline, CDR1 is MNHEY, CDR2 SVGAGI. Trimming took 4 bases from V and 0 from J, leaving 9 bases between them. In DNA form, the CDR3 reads TGTGCCAGCAGTTGGACTCAGTACCAAGAGACCCAGTACTTC. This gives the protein CASSWTQYQETQYF.

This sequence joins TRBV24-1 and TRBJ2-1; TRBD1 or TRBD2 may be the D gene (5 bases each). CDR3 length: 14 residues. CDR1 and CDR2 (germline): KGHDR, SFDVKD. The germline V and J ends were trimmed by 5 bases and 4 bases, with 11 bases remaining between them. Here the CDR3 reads CATSAPGLYNEQFF. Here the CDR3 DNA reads TGTGCCACCAGTGCCCCGGGGCTATACAATGAGCAGTTCTTC.

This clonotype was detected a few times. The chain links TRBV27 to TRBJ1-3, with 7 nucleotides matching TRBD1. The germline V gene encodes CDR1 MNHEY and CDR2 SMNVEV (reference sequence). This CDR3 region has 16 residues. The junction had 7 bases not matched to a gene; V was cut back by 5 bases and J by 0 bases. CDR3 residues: CASSRGQAVSGNTIYF. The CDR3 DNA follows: TGTGCCAGCAGTCGCGGACAGGCGGTCTCTGGAAACACCATATATTTT.

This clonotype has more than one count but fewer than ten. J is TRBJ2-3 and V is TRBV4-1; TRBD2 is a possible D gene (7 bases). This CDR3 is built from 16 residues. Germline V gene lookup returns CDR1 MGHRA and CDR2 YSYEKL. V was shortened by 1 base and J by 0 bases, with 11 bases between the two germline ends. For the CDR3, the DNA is TGCGCCAGCAGCCAAGTTGCGGGGGCAAGCACAGATACGCAGTATTTT. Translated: CASSQVAGASTDTQYF.

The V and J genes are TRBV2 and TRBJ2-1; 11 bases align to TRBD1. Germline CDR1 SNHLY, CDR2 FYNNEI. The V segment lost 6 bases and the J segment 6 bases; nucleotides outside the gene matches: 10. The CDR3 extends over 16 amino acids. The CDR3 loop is CASRGVDRGPGNEQFF. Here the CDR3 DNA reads TGTGCCAGCAGGGGGGTGGACAGGGGGCCGGGCAATGAGCAGTTCTTC.

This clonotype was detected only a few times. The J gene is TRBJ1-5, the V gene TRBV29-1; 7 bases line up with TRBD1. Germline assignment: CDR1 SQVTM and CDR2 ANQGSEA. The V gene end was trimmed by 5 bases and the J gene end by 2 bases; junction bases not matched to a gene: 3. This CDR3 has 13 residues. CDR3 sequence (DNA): TGCAGCGTTAGACAGGGAGGCAATCAGCCCCAGCATTTT. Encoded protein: CSVRQGGNQPQHF.

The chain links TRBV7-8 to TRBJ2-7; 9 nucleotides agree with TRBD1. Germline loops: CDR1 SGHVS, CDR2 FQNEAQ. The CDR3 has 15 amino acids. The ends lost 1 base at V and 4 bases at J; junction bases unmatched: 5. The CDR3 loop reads CASSLVGTGQYEQYF. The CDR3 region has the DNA TGTGCCAGCAGCTTAGTTGGGACAGGGCAGTACGAGCAGTACTTC.

The CDR3, as DNA: TGTGCCAGTAGTCCGGGAGCGGGACAGGGAGATGGCTACACCTTC. This gives the protein CASSPGAGQGDGYTF. The rearrangement uses TRBV19 and TRBJ1-2, with TRBD1 matching 9 bases. This CDR3 comprises 15 residues. Trimming took 5 bases from V and 6 from J; bases not matched to a gene: 10. In germline, CDR1 is LNHDA, CDR2 SQIVND (reference sequence).

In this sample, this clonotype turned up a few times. CDR3 loop: CASSLTVSPYEQYF. In nucleotides, the CDR3 is TGTGCCAGCAGCCTGACAGTTAGCCCCTACGAGCAGTACTTC. The chain joins TRBV7-9 to TRBJ2-7, with D perhaps matching TRBD1 (5 bases). Looked up from germline, CDR1 is SEHNR and CDR2 is FQNEAQ (reference sequence). V was trimmed by 5 bases and J by 2 bases, leaving 13 bases between them. The CDR3 loop spans 14 amino acids.

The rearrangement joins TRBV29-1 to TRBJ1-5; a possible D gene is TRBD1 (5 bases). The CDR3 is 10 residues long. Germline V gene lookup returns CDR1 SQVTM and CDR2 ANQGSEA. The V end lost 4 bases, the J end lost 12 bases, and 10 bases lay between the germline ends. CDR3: CSVVEGIQHF. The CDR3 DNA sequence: TGCAGCGTTGTGGAGGGGATCCAGCATTTT.